This T cell receptor beta chain stems from a study of blood T cells in healthy people across ages. Study-wide findings and caveats: Relative to aged donors, long-lived donors carried more naive CD4+ cells and displayed higher diversity.

Germline CDR1 is MNHEY and CDR2 is SVGEGT. This CDR3 has 14 residues. A second PCR of 7 to 11 cycles used a sample-barcoded 5' primer and a J-beta primer mix. From each sample, at least 2.5 million paired-end reads containing CDR3 were obtained. TCRdb reanalysed the 5' RACE reads using MiXCR and keeps one entry per CDR3 protein. The sample yields around 600,000 distinct CDR3 sequences, less than 60% seen once. As to this clonotype: Its antigen is not identified.

The gene calls are TRBV6-2 or TRBV6-3 and TRBJ2-1; D remains ambiguous. The end of the DNA fits TRBJ2-7 better, so the J call may be wrong. This TCR came from a man at least 80 years old in good health. Sequenced sample: blood. The CDR3 bases are TGTGCCAGCAGTAATGGACCTTCCTACAATGAGCAGTACTTC. Amino acids: CASSNGPSYNEQYF.